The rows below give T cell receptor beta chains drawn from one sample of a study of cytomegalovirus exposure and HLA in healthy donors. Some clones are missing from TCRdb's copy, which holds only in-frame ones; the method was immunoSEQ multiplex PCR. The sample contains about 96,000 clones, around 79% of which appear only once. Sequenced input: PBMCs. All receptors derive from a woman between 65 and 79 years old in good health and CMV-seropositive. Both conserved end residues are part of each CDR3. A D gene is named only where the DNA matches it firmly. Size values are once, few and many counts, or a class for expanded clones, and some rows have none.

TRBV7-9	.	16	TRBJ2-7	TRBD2	TGTTCCAGCAGCTTAGCTACGGGGGGGCGCTCTTACGAGCAGTACTTC	CSSSLATGGRSYEQYF
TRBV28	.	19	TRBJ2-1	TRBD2	TGTGCCAGCAGTTTCCCAAACATCCGACTAGCGGGAGGGGGGGATGAGCAGTTCTTC	CASSFPNIRLAGGGDEQFF
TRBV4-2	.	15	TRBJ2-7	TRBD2	TGTGCCAGCAGCCAAGAATGGACGGGGGGTTACGAGCAGTACTTC	CASSQEWTGGYEQYF
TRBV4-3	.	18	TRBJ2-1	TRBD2	TGCGCCAGCAGCCAAGATCTAGCGGGGGGCCTCTCTCACAATGAGCAGTTCTTC	CASSQDLAGGLSHNEQFF
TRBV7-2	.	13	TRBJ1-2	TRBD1	TGTGCCAGCAGCTCGGGACAGGGCTATGGCTACACCTTC	CASSSGQGYGYTF
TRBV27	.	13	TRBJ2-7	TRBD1	TGTGCCAGCTGGGGACAGGCATCAACCGAGCAGTACTTC	CASWGQASTEQYF
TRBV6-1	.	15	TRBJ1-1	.	TGTGCCAGCAGTGAGCTCAGGGGTTTGAACACTGAAGCTTTCTTT	CASSELRGLNTEAFF
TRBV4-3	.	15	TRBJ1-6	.	TGCGCCAGCAGCCCTCGCGGGGGGGTGAATTCACCCCTCCACTTT	CASSPRGGVNSPLHF
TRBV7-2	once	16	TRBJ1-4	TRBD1	TGTGCCAGCAGCCCTGACAGGGCAGGGGGTAATGAAAAACTGTTTTTT	CASSPDRAGGNEKLFF
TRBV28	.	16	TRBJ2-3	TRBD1	TGTGCCAGCAGTTTTTCAGGGACAGGGGTCCCAGATACGCAGTATTTT	CASSFSGTGVPDTQYF
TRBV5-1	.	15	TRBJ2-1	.	TGCGCCAGCAGCAAGAGGGGGGGCTGGAACAATGAGCAGTTCTTC	CASSKRGGWNNEQFF
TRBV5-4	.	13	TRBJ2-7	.	TGTGCCAGCAGCGCGAACAGGGTCCACGAGCAGTACTTC	CASSANRVHEQYF
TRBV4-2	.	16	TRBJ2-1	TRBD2	TGTGCCAGCAGCCTTAGACTAGCGGGAGGATCCGGTGAGCAGTTCTTC	CASSLRLAGGSGEQFF
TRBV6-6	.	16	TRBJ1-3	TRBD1	TGTGCCAGCAGTTACTCGGAGGGGGCTTCTGGAAACACCATATATTTT	CASSYSEGASGNTIYF
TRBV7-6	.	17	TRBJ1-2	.	TGTGCCAGCAGCTATGGACATTTTTTATCCGGGAACTATGGCTACACCTTC	CASSYGHFLSGNYGYTF
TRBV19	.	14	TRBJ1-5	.	TGTGCCAGTAGTATACAGGGTCGGTACCAGCCCCAGCATTTT	CASSIQGRYQPQHF
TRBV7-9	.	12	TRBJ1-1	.	TGTGCCAGCAGCTTGGGCGTCGTGGAAGCTTTCTTT	CASSLGVVEAFF
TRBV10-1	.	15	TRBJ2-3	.	TGCGCCAGCAGTGAATCTACGGGAAGCACAGATACGCAGTATTTT	CASSESTGSTDTQYF
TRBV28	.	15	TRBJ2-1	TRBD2	TGTGCCAGCAGTCCCTCCAGCGGGAGGGTGAATGAGCAGTTCTTC	CASSPSSGRVNEQFF
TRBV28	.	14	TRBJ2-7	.	TGTGCCAGCAGTTCCCTACTGAAGACCTACGAGCAGTACTTC	CASSSLLKTYEQYF
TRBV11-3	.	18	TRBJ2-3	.	TGTGCCAGCAGCTTAGCGGGGGGGAGGGGGCGGCCGACAGATACGCAGTATTTT	CASSLAGGRGRPTDTQYF
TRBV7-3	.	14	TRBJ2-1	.	TGTGCCAGCAGTAGAGGCGGTACCAACAATGAGCAGTTCTTC	CASSRGGTNNEQFF
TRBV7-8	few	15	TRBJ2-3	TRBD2	TGTGCCAGCAGCTTAACGGGAGGGCCCTCGGATACGCAGTATTTT	CASSLTGGPSDTQYF
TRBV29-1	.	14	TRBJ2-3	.	TGCAGCGTTGAAGATGTGGGGGCTGGAGATACGCAGTATTTT	CSVEDVGAGDTQYF
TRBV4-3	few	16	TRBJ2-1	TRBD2	TGCGCCAGCAGCCAGGCACTAGCGGGGAACTACAATGAGCAGTTCTTC	CASSQALAGNYNEQFF
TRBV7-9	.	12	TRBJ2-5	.	TGTGCCAGCAGCTTATCAGGGGCCACCCAGTACTTC	CASSLSGATQYF
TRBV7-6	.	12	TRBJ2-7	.	TGTGCCAGCAGGGGAGTTGGGTACGAGCAGTACTTC	CASRGVGYEQYF
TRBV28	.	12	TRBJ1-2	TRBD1	TGTGCCAGCAGCGACAGGGTAGTTGGCTACACCTTC	CASSDRVVGYTF
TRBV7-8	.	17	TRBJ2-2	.	TGTGCCAGCAGCTCACGACCGGCGGGGGCTAACACCGGGGAGCTGTTTTTT	CASSSRPAGANTGELFF
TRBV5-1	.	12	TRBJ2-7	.	TGCGCCAGCAGGAGTTCTGAGTACGAGCAGTACTTC	CASRSSEYEQYF
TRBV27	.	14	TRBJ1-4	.	TGTGCCAGCAGTATAGCTGCAACTAATGAAAAACTGTTTTTT	CASSIAATNEKLFF
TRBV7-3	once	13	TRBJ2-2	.	TGTGCCAGCAGCGAACTAGGGGGCGGGGAGCTGTTTTTT	CASSELGGGELFF
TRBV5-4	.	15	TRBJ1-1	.	TGTGCCAGCAGCTTGGCTAGAGGCAGGAACACTGAAGCTTTCTTT	CASSLARGRNTEAFF
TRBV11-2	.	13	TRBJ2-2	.	TGTGCCAGCAGCTTCGACAGGAACGGGGAGCTGTTTTTT	CASSFDRNGELFF
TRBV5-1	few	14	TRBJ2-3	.	TGCGCCAGCAGCTTAGGCGGGAGCACAGATACGCAGTATTTT	CASSLGGSTDTQYF
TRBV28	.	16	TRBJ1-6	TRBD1	TGTGCCAGCAGTTTATCCAGGGCAGGGGGCAAATCACCCCTCCACTTT	CASSLSRAGGKSPLHF
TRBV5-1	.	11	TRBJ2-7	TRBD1	TGCGCCTCCCAGGGGGTCTACGAGCAGTACTTC	CASQGVYEQYF
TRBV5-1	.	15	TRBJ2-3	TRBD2	TGCGCCAGCAGCTTGGGGCTAGCGGGGGGTGATACGCAGTATTTT	CASSLGLAGGDTQYF
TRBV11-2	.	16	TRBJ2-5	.	TGTGCCAGCAGCCTGGGACTCCGGAATAAGCAAGAGACCCAGTACTTC	CASSLGLRNKQETQYF